Presented here are 11 T cell receptor beta chains from one specimen sequenced in a study of CD8 T cells in ankylosing spondylitis. Their specific antigens are unknown. Study observations and caveats: Several highly homologous variants made up a TCR beta motif that seemed to typify ankylosing spondylitis blood.

TCRdb redid the calling of the 5' RACE reads with MiXCR, one entry per CDR3 protein. The table includes approximately 220,000 distinct CDR3 sequences, about 17% detected once. The sequencing input was blood, either unsorted or a sorted T cell fraction (not recorded which). These receptors were taken from a male donor with ankylosing spondylitis.

This clonotype has just a few counts. The chain has TRBV7-9 and TRBJ2-1; TRBD2 matches at 10 bases. Trimming cost V 2 bases and J 5 bases; bases outside gene matches: 9. The CDR3 has 17 residues. Germline CDR1 and CDR2: SEHNR and FQNEAQ (reference sequence). CDR3 residues: CASSLQSGRELNNEQFF. CDR3 DNA sequence: TGTGCCAGCAGCTTACAGAGCGGGAGGGAGCTAAACAATGAGCAGTTCTTC. The whole variable domain, remainder taken from reference TRBV7-9 and TRBJ2-1, is DTGVSQNPRHKITKRGQNVTFRCDPISEHNRLYWYRQTLGQGPEFLTYFQNEAQLEKSRLLSDRFSAERPKGSFSTLEIQRTEQGDSAMYLCASSLQSGRELNNEQFFGPGTRLTVL.

This clonotype was counted a single time. The chain employs TRBV2 and TRBJ1-1; D gene ambiguous. Trimming shortened V by 4 bases and J by 0 bases, and 9 bases separated the two germline ends. The germline V gene encodes CDR1 SNHLY and CDR2 FYNNEI. CDR3 length: 14 amino acids. As DNA, the CDR3 is TGTGCCAGCAGTGTGGGAGGGATGAACACTGAAGCTTTCTTT. This gives the protein CASSVGGMNTEAFF.

The sample holds a few counts of this clonotype. The CDR3 region has the DNA TGTGCCAGCAGTCAACGGGACACCCGGGACACCGGGGAGCTGTTTTTT. Translated: CASSQRDTRDTGELFF. The genes are TRBV5-5 and TRBJ2-2; tentatively, D is TRBD1 (6 bases). The CDR3 has 16 amino acids. V was clipped by 5 bases and J by 3 bases, with 17 bases between them. Germline CDR1 and CDR2: SGHKS and YYEKEE (reference sequence).

This clonotype was counted at least ten times. The rearrangement links TRBV4-2 to TRBJ2-3; D call uncertain. Looked up from germline, CDR1 is LGHNA and CDR2 is YNFKEQ. The length of the CDR3 is 13 residues. The ends were cut back, 4 bases at V and 2 bases at J, with 7 bases in the middle. CDR3 nucleotides: TGTGCCAGCAGCCTCCTACACACAGATACGCAGTATTTT. Translation: CASSLLHTDTQYF.

CDR3 nucleotide sequence: TGTGCCAGCAGGCCCCAGGGGGACAATCAGCCCCAGCATTTT. It specifies CASRPQGDNQPQHF. The J gene is TRBJ1-5, the V gene TRBV28; 7 bases are shared with TRBD1. This CDR3 region has 14 residues. With 6 bases clipped from V and 3 bases from J, the junction kept 5 bases outside the gene matches. CDR1 and CDR2 (germline): MDHEN, SYDVKM.

This rearrangement joins TRBV27 to TRBJ2-1, with D tentatively TRBD2 (6 bases). From germline, CDR1 is MNHEY and CDR2 SMNVEV (reference sequence). There are 14 residues in the CDR3. The V end was cut by 6 bases, the J end by 8 bases, with 17 bases between. CDR3 bases: TGTGCCAGCAGAGGAGGGGCCCTAGGGGATGAGCAGTTCTTC. Residues: CASRGGALGDEQFF.

The rearrangement joins TRBV7-8 to TRBJ1-1; D remains unclear. The CDR3 loop spans 13 amino acids. Trimming cost V 4 bases and J 6 bases, with 12 bases left between them. Germline V CDR1 and CDR2: SGHVS, FQNEAQ. The CDR3 region is CASSSPVGAEAFF. CDR3 coding DNA: TGTGCCAGCAGCTCCCCGGTGGGCGCTGAAGCTTTCTTT.

The J gene is TRBJ1-2, the V gene TRBV13, with TRBD1 matching over 8 bases. Germline-derived CDR1 and CDR2 are PRHDT and FYEKMQ (reference sequence). Trimming took 0 bases from V and 2 from J; bases not matched to a gene: 11. This CDR3 is 18 amino acids long. The CDR3: CASSLGYPGGNSNYGYTF. CDR3 in DNA: TGTGCCAGCAGCTTAGGTTATCCAGGGGGCAATTCCAACTATGGCTACACCTTC.

This clonotype was counted once. This chain connects TRBV14 to TRBJ2-7; D remains ambiguous. Germline CDR1 SGHDN, CDR2 FVKESK. This CDR3 is 16 amino acids long. Trimming cost V 1 base and J 1 base, with 14 bases left between them. The DNA for the CDR3 is TGTGCCAGCAGCCAAGGAGTAGCACCTCTTTCCTACGAGCAGTACTTC. Translation: CASSQGVAPLSYEQYF.

The chain carries TRBV15 and TRBJ2-5, with TRBD1 identical over 7 bases. The CDR3 has 15 amino acids. V trimming: 0 bases; J trimming: 4 bases; junction bases outside the gene matches: 5. Germline CDR1 LNHNV, CDR2 YYDKDF (reference sequence). The CDR3 is CATSRDPTGAETQYF. In nucleotides, the CDR3 is TGTGCCACCAGCAGAGACCCAACAGGGGCAGAGACCCAGTACTTC.

The chain joins TRBV4-3 to TRBJ1-2; 7 nucleotides agree with TRBD1. CDR1 is LGHNA and CDR2 is YSLEER in the germline V gene. This CDR3 is built from 14 residues. Trimming took 8 bases from V and 2 from J; bases not matched to a gene: 8. The CDR3 loop is CASGPDRENYGYTF. In DNA, the CDR3 is TGCGCCAGCGGACCCGACAGGGAGAACTATGGCTACACCTTC.